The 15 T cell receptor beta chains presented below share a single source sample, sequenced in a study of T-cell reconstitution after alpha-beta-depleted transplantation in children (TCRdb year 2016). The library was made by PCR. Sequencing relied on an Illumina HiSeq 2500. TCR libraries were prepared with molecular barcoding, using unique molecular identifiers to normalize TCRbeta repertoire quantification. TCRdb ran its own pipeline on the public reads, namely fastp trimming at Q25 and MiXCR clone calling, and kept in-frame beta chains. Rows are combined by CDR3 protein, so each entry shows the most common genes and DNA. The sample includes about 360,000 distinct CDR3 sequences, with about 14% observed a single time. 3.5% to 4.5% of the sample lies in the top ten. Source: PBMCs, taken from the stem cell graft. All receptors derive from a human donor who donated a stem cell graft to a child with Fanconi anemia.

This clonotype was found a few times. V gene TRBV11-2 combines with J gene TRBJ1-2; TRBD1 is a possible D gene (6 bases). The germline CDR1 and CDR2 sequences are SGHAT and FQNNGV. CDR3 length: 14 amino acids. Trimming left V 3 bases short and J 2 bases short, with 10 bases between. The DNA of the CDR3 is TGTGCCAGCAGCTTGGCAGGGGTAAACTATGGCTACACCTTC. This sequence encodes CASSLAGVNYGYTF.

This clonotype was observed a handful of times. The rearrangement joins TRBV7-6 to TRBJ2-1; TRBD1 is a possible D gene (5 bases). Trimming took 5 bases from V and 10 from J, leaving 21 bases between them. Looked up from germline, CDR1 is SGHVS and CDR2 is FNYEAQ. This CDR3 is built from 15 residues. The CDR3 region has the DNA TGTGCCAGCAGCCCAACCCCAGGGAAGACGGTGGAGCAGTTCTTC. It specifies CASSPTPGKTVEQFF.

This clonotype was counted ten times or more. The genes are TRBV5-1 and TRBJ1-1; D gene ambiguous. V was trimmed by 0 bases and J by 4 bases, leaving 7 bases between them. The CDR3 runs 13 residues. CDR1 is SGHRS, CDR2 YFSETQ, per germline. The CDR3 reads CASSLDFSTEAFF. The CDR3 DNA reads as TGCGCCAGCAGCTTGGATTTTTCCACTGAAGCTTTCTTT.

CDR3 sequence (DNA): TGTGCCAGCTCACTGGAAATGGCCTACGAGCAGTACTTC. It codes for CASSLEMAYEQYF. The gene calls are TRBV18 and TRBJ2-7; D is uncertain. The CDR3 has 13 residues. Germline V gene data show CDR1 as KGHSH and CDR2 as LQKENI. V was trimmed by 4 bases and J by 2 bases, leaving 9 bases between them.

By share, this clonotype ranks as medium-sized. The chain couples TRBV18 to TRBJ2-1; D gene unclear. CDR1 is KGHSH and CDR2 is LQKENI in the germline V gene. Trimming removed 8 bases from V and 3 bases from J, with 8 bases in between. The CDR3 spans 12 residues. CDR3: CASSPDYNEQFF. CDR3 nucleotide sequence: TGTGCCAGCAGTCCCGACTACAATGAGCAGTTCTTC.

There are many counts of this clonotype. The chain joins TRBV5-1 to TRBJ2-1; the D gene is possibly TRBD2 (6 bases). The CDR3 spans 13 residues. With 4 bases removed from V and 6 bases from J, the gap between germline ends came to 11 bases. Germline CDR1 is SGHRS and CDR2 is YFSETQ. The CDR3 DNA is TGCGCCAGCAGCCCTGGGACTCCCAATGAGCAGTTCTTC. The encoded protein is CASSPGTPNEQFF. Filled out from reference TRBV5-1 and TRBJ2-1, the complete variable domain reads KAGVTQTPRYLIKTRGQQVTLSCSPISGHRSVSWYQQTPGQGLQFLFEYFSETQRNKGNFPGRFSGRQFSNSRSEMNVSTLELGDSALYLCASSPGTPNEQFFGPGTRLTVL.

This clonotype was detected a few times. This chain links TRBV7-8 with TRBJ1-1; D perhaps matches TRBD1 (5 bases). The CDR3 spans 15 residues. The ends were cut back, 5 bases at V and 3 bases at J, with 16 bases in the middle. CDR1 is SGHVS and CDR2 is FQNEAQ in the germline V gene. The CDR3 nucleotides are TGTGCCAGCAGCCCAAGGGGAGGGAGCGACACTGAAGCTTTCTTT. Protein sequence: CASSPRGGSDTEAFF.

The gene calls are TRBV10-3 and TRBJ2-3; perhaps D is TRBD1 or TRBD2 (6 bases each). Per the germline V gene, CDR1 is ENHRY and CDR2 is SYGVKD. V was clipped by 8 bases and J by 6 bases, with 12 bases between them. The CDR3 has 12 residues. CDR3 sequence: CAIREGGDTQYF. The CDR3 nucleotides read TGTGCCATCCGCGAGGGGGGTGATACGCAGTATTTT.

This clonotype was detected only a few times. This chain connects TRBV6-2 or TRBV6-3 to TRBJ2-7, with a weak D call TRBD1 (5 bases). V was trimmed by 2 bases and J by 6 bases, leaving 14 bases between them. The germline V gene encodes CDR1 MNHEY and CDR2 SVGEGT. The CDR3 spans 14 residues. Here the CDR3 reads CASSYDRYSAEQYV. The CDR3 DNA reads TGTGCCAGCAGTTACGACAGATATTCGGCCGAGCAGTACGTC.

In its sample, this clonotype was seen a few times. The CDR3: CASSLGQGGGEKLFF. CDR3 DNA sequence: TGTGCCAGCAGTCTTGGACAGGGTGGTGGTGAAAAACTGTTTTTT. V gene TRBV12-3 or TRBV12-4 combines with J gene TRBJ1-4; TRBD1 agrees at 8 bases. The CDR3 covers 15 residues. V lost 5 bases and J lost 7; bases outside the gene matches: 9.

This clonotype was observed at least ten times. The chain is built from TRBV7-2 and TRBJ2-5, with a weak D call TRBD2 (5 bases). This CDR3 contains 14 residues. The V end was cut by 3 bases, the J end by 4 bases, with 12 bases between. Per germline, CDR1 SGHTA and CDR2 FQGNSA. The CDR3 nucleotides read TGTGCCAGCAGCTTTGGCAGACGGGGAGAGACCCAGTACTTC. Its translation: CASSFGRRGETQYF.

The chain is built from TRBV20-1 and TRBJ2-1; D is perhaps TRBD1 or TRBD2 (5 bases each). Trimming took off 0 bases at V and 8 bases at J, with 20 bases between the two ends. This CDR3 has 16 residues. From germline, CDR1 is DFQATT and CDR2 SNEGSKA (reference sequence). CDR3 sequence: CSARDLGTRGVDEQFF. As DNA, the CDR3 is TGCAGTGCTAGAGATCTGGGGACCCGCGGCGTCGATGAGCAGTTCTTC.

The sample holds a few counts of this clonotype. This CDR3 is CASSLGDRVSYEQYF. CDR3 in DNA: TGTGCCAGCAGCTTAGGGGACAGAGTTTCCTACGAGCAGTACTTC. V is TRBV7-8 and J is TRBJ2-7; 7 bases are shared with TRBD1. Germline V gene lookup returns CDR1 SGHVS and CDR2 FQNEAQ. V was pared by 1 base and J by 1 base, with 4 bases of the junction left unmatched. This CDR3 has 15 residues.

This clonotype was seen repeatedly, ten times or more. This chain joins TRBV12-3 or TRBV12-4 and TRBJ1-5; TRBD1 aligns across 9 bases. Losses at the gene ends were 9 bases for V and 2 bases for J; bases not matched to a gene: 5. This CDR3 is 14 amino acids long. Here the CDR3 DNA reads TGTGCCAGTAAACAGGGGGCCGGCAATCAGCCCCAGCATTTT. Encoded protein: CASKQGAGNQPQHF.

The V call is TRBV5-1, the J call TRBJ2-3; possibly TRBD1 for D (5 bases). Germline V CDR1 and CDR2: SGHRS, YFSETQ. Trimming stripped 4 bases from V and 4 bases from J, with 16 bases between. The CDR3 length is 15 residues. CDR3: CASSQNQGFADTQYF. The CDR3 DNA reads TGCGCCAGCAGCCAAAACCAGGGATTTGCAGATACGCAGTATTTT.